The 17 T cell receptor beta chains given below trace back to one sample, sequenced in a study of T cells in narcolepsy. Generated by immunoSEQ multiplex PCR, the TCRdb table keeps only in-frame clones and is missing some. The sample lists about 27,000 clones; around nine tenths were seen once. Sequencing used CD45RA- memory CD4+ T cells from PBMCs. The receptors come from a human donor with narcolepsy.

The chain has TRBV2 and TRBJ1-4; no reliable D call. V lost 2 bases and J lost 8, with 15 bases in between. The CDR3 runs 15 residues. Germline CDR1 reads SNHLY; CDR2 reads FYNNEI. The CDR3 sequence is CASSERRIPTEKLFF. The CDR3 coding sequence is TGTGCCAGCAGTGAAAGAAGGATCCCGACGGAAAAACTGTTTTTT.

V gene TRBV6-1 combines with J gene TRBJ2-7, with a tentative D call TRBD1 (6 bases). Germline V gene lookup returns CDR1 MNHNS and CDR2 SASEGT. V was pared by 3 bases and J by 5 bases, with 8 bases between. The CDR3 runs 12 residues. The CDR3 coding sequence is TGTGCCAGCAGTGACAGGGGCAACGAGCAGTACGTC. Translated: CASSDRGNEQYV.

This chain joins TRBV5-4 and TRBJ2-2; TRBD2 might be the D (7 bases). The V gene's germline CDR1 is SGHNT and CDR2 YYREEE (reference sequence). Deletions cut 0 bases from V and 4 bases from J, with 10 bases between. CDR3 length: 15 residues. CDR3 region: CASSLGGGVTGELFF. The CDR3 nucleotides read TGTGCCAGCAGCTTGGGCGGGGGCGTCACCGGGGAGCTGTTTTTT. The variable domain in full, with the rest retrieved from reference TRBV5-4 and TRBJ2-2, is ETGVTQSPTHLIKTRGQQVTLRCSSQSGHNTVSWYQQALGQGPQFIFQYYREEENGRGNFPPRFSGLQFPNYSSELNVNALELDDSALYLCASSLGGGVTGELFFGEGSRLTVL.

The chain uses TRBV20-1 and TRBJ2-1, with D unresolved. CDR3 length: 11 amino acids. The germline V gene encodes CDR1 DFQATT and CDR2 SNEGSKA (reference sequence). V was cut by 3 bases and J by 6 bases, with 6 bases left in between. The CDR3 reads CSARAFNEQFF. The CDR3 bases are TGCAGTGCTAGGGCCTTCAATGAGCAGTTCTTC.

This rearrangement joins TRBV6-5 to TRBJ1-1; maybe TRBD1 (5 bases). The CDR3 loop spans 14 amino acids. Germline V lookup: CDR1 MNHEY, CDR2 SVGAGI. V dropped 4 bases and J dropped 4 bases, with 13 bases sitting between them. As DNA, the CDR3 is TGTGCCAGCAGTTCCGAGCAGGGATTCACTGAAGCTTTCTTT. Translating it yields CASSSEQGFTEAFF.

The rearrangement links TRBV6-1 to TRBJ1-2, with D perhaps matching TRBD1 (5 bases). V was cut by 9 bases and J by 8 bases, with 16 bases left in between. The CDR3 covers 12 residues. Germline loops: CDR1 MNHNS, CDR2 SASEGT. The CDR3 here is CASGVTVGGYTF. CDR3 in DNA: TGTGCCAGTGGAGTGACAGTTGGGGGCTACACCTTC.

The chain recombines TRBV5-4 with TRBJ1-1, with TRBD1 identical over 8 bases. The trim removed 1 base at V and 1 base at J, leaving 3 bases unmatched. Per germline, CDR1 SGHNT and CDR2 YYREEE (reference sequence). This CDR3 spans 15 amino acids. As DNA, the CDR3 is TGTGCCAGCAGCTTGAAAGGGACAGGGAACACTGAAGCTTTCTTT. Amino acid sequence: CASSLKGTGNTEAFF.

The gene calls are TRBV19 and TRBJ2-5; 7 positions match TRBD1. The CDR3 is 16 residues long. Germline V lookup: CDR1 LNHDA, CDR2 SQIVND (reference sequence). V lost 1 base, J lost 3 bases, and 8 bases stayed unmatched. This chain's CDR3 is CASSIGFGQEKETQYF. In DNA form, the CDR3 reads TGTGCCAGTAGTATAGGTTTCGGACAGGAAAAAGAGACCCAGTACTTC.

The chain links TRBV27 to TRBJ2-3, with 9 bases identical to TRBD1. Germline CDR1 reads MNHEY; CDR2 reads SMNVEV (reference sequence). The length of the CDR3 is 19 residues. The V gene end was trimmed by 0 bases and the J gene end by 2 bases; junction bases not matched to a gene: 12. Here the CDR3 reads CASSLSRPGQGLFTDTQYF. The CDR3 DNA reads as TGTGCCAGCAGTTTATCACGACCGGGACAGGGCCTTTTCACAGATACGCAGTATTTT.

This clone has a single count. The chain combines TRBV7-2 with TRBJ1-5; weak D call: TRBD1 (5 bases). The CDR3 sequence is 16 residues long. Germline V gene sequence: CDR1 SGHTA, CDR2 FQGNSA. The V end lost 1 base, the J end lost 0 bases, and 10 bases lay between the germline ends. The CDR3 DNA follows: TGTGCCAGCAGCTTAGTTAGGGGATCTAGCAATCAGCCCCAGCATTTT. Protein product: CASSLVRGSSNQPQHF.

This clone was seen once. Other DNA variants within this sample encode the same CDR3. The chain links TRBV27 to TRBJ2-3; D may be TRBD2 (5 bases). Between the trimmed V and J ends, which lost 10 bases and 8 bases, there was a span of 19 bases. The CDR3 contains 13 residues. CDR1 is MNHEY and CDR2 is SMNVEV in the germline V gene (reference sequence). CDR3 loop: CATAREGAVTQYF. The CDR3 region has the DNA TGTGCCACCGCTAGAGAGGGCGCGGTTACGCAGTATTTT.

This clone was counted between two and nine times. The rearrangement joins TRBV7-2 to TRBJ2-1; 7 bases line up with TRBD2. The CDR3 has 17 residues. Per the germline V gene, CDR1 is SGHTA and CDR2 is FQGNSA. Trimming removed 1 base from V and 1 base from J; junction bases left unmatched: 7. The CDR3 region is CASSLVPSGSSYNEQFF. As DNA, the CDR3 is TGTGCCAGCAGCTTAGTTCCTAGCGGTTCTTCCTACAATGAGCAGTTCTTC.

The V and J genes are TRBV21-1 and TRBJ2-3; the DNA was not compared with TRBD2, the D call given in the table. TRBV21-1 is a pseudogene. This CDR3 is 17 amino acids long. The CDR3 bases are TGTGCCAGCAGCACTAGGAGGCTTGCCGGTAGCACAGATACGCAGTATTTT. This gives the protein CASSTRRLAGSTDTQYF.

To note about this clone: Other DNA sequences of this sample code for an identical CDR3. The chain employs TRBV5-4 and TRBJ1-6; D is possibly TRBD1 (5 bases). Per the germline V gene, CDR1 is SGHNT and CDR2 is YYREEE (reference sequence). Trimming left V 1 base short and J 9 bases short, with 11 bases between. This CDR3 spans 14 amino acids. The CDR3 loop reads CASSLRTGSSPLHF. Here the CDR3 DNA reads TGTGCCAGCAGCTTGAGAACAGGTTCTTCACCCCTCCACTTT.

This chain uses TRBV5-4 with TRBJ2-3, with TRBD2 matching 13 bases. The V gene's germline CDR1 is SGHNT and CDR2 YYREEE (reference sequence). CDR3 length: 16 residues. With 2 bases clipped from V and 4 bases from J, the junction kept 4 bases outside the gene matches. CDR3 bases: TGTGCCAGCAGCTTAGGACTAGCGGGGGCCCCAGATACGCAGTATTTT. It encodes CASSLGLAGAPDTQYF. The full variable domain, its missing parts supplied by reference TRBV5-4 and TRBJ2-3, is ETGVTQSPTHLIKTRGQQVTLRCSSQSGHNTVSWYQQALGQGPQFIFQYYREEENGRGNFPPRFSGLQFPNYSSELNVNALELDDSALYLCASSLGLAGAPDTQYFGPGTRLTVL.

The chain is built from TRBV7-2 and TRBJ1-2; tentative D call: TRBD1 (5 bases). The CDR3 consists of 12 residues. Trimming pared 7 bases from V and 7 bases from J, leaving 13 bases between. Germline CDR1 reads SGHTA; CDR2 reads FQGNSA. The CDR3 spells CASTTQGFGYTF. The CDR3 nucleotides read TGTGCCAGCACCACGCAGGGTTTTGGCTACACCTTC.

The J gene is TRBJ1-1, the V gene TRBV5-4, with D possibly being TRBD1 (6 bases). Germline CDR1 and CDR2: SGHNT and YYREEE (reference sequence). This CDR3 is 14 amino acids long. The V end lost 0 bases, the J end lost 5 bases, and 11 bases lay between the germline ends. The CDR3, as DNA: TGTGCCAGCAGCTTGGTACAGGGAGGGACTGAAGCTTTCTTT. It specifies CASSLVQGGTEAFF. Filled out from reference TRBV5-4 and TRBJ1-1, the complete variable domain reads ETGVTQSPTHLIKTRGQQVTLRCSSQSGHNTVSWYQQALGQGPQFIFQYYREEENGRGNFPPRFSGLQFPNYSSELNVNALELDDSALYLCASSLVQGGTEAFFGQGTRLTVV.